Sequencing of this T cell receptor (beta chain) was carried out in a study of response to subunit inactivated influenza vaccine. In regard to this clonotype: The antigen remains undetermined. The junction differs from germline at one of its ends, possibly a read error.

The CDR3 totals 17 residues. TCRdb ran MiXCR on the RT-PCR reads and lists one entry per CDR3 protein. The sample has over 150,000 distinct CDR3 sequences, around 10% seen once. Whole-study findings and limits: The authors proposed limited new T cell recruitment per seasonal influenza vaccination.

The TCR originated in a man aged 45 to 75 who received an inactivated influenza vaccine. The sample here was CD8+ T cells sorted from PBMCs, taken 23 months after vaccination. V and J are TRBV12-3 or TRBV12-4 and TRBJ2-6; D gene uncertain. Here the CDR3 reads CTSSLPLGLGGANVLTF. The CDR3 DNA follows: TGTACCAGCAGTTTACCGTTAGGGTTGGGTGGGGCCAACGTCCTGACTTTC.